This T cell receptor (beta chain) was documented in a study of graft-versus-host responses after intestinal transplantation. Study summary: Recipients had transplants, and these were multivisceral, liver-intestinal, or isolated intestinal.

The V end lost 2 bases, the J end lost 2 bases, and 6 bases lay between the germline ends. This CDR3 region has 13 residues. Germline values: CDR1 SGDLS, CDR2 YYNGEE. To note about this clone: The antigen is undetermined.

The protocol was immunoSEQ multiplex PCR, while the TCRdb copy is restricted to in-frame clones and leaves out a portion. The table records tens of thousands of clones, about four fifths of them present only once. This clonotype was sampled from a human donor who received an intestinal transplant. V and J are TRBV9 and TRBJ2-3; no definite D call. This specimen consisted of unstimulated CD4+ T cells sorted from spleen or lymph node cells, obtained before intestinal transplant. CDR3 residues: CASSVSITDTQYF. CDR3 DNA sequence: TGTGCCAGCAGCGTGTCGATCACAGATACGCAGTATTTT.